A selection of T cell receptor beta chains follows, all from one sample in a study of blood T cell repertoires in COVID-19. TCRdb's table, derived via immunoSEQ multiplex PCR, lists solely in-frame clones and lacks some. Found here are hundreds of thousands of clones, roughly 90% of them singletons; the top ten hold about an eighth. Sequences were obtained from peripheral blood. Source of these receptors: a woman in her 70s with COVID-19, enrolled during active disease. Both conserved end residues are part of each CDR3. The D gene is left open where the match is weak. Expanded clones are given a class, and other clones once, few, many or no size at all.

J: TRBJ2-7
size: .
D: .
V: TRBV10-1
DNA: TGCGCCAGCAGTGAGTCGACTGTGGGGCAGTACTTC
CDR3: CASSESTVGQYF

J: TRBJ1-2
size: .
D: .
V: TRBV18
DNA: TGTGCCAGCTCACCAACCTTTCCGGGAAAAGAGGACTATGGCTACACCTTC
CDR3: CASSPTFPGKEDYGYTF

J: TRBJ2-2
size: .
D: .
V: TRBV12-3/TRBV12-4
DNA: TGTGCCTTACGGGGTGGCGCCGGGGAGCTGTTTTTT
CDR3: CALRGGAGELFF

J: TRBJ2-3
size: .
D: TRBD1
V: TRBV24-1
DNA: TGTGCCACCAGTGATTTGAGACAGGGGGTGACAGATACGCAGTATTTT
CDR3: CATSDLRQGVTDTQYF

J: TRBJ2-7
size: .
D: .
V: TRBV4-1
DNA: TGCGCCAGCAGCCAAGGGAGGGAGCGGGAGCAGTACTTC
CDR3: CASSQGREREQYF

J: TRBJ1-2
size: .
D: .
V: TRBV29-1
DNA: TGCAGCGTTGACGGCGCGAGTAGTAGGCAGGGCCTCTATGGCTACACCTTC
CDR3: CSVDGASSRQGLYGYTF

J: TRBJ1-1
size: few
D: .
V: TRBV12-3/TRBV12-4
DNA: TGTGCCAGCAGTCCCCCAGGGAACACTGAAGCTTTCTTT
CDR3: CASSPPGNTEAFF

J: TRBJ2-1
size: .
D: TRBD2
V: TRBV30
DNA: TGTGCCTGGAGTTTCCCGGGACTAGCGGGGGGCAATCACCCGTATGAGCAGTTCTTC
CDR3: CAWSFPGLAGGNHPYEQFF

J: TRBJ2-1
size: .
D: TRBD2
V: TRBV15
DNA: TGTGCCACCAGCAGAGGTACTGACGTCCGGGACTACCGATACAATGAGCAGTTCTTC
CDR3: CATSRGTDVRDYRYNEQFF

J: TRBJ1-1
size: .
D: .
V: TRBV14
DNA: TGTGCCAGCAGCCCGAATTCTAAGAACACTGAAGCTTTCTTT
CDR3: CASSPNSKNTEAFF

J: TRBJ2-7
size: .
D: TRBD1
V: TRBV24-1
DNA: TGTGCCACCTCCCCCGGGACAGGGGGGTACTACGAGCAGTACTTC
CDR3: CATSPGTGGYYEQYF

J: TRBJ1-5
size: .
D: .
V: TRBV7-2
DNA: TGTGCCAGCAGCCAATCTGGCGGCGGGATTAGGGATCAGCCCCAGCATTTT
CDR3: CASSQSGGGIRDQPQHF

J: TRBJ2-3
size: .
D: .
V: TRBV11-3
DNA: TGTGCCAGCAGCTTAGGGGCAGATAGCACAGATACGCAGTATTTT
CDR3: CASSLGADSTDTQYF

J: TRBJ1-1
size: .
D: .
V: TRBV2
DNA: TGTGCCAGCAGTTATGCGGGGGAAGTGAACACTGAAGCTTTCTTT
CDR3: CASSYAGEVNTEAFF

J: TRBJ2-3
size: .
D: TRBD1
V: TRBV28
DNA: TGTGCCAGCAGTTTTAGACAGGGAACAGATACGCAGTATTTT
CDR3: CASSFRQGTDTQYF

J: TRBJ2-7
size: .
D: .
V: TRBV2
DNA: TGTGCCAGCCGGGGACACCGTCCGGGAGAGCAGTACTTC
CDR3: CASRGHRPGEQYF

J: TRBJ2-7
size: few
D: .
V: TRBV4-1
DNA: TGCGCCAGCAGCCATTCCGGGACCTACGAGCAGTACTTC
CDR3: CASSHSGTYEQYF

J: TRBJ2-2
size: .
D: TRBD1
V: TRBV7-2
DNA: TGTGCCAGCAGCTACCAGACAGGGGTTACCGGGGAGCTGTTTTTT
CDR3: CASSYQTGVTGELFF

J: TRBJ2-1
size: .
D: .
V: TRBV3-1/TRBV3-2
DNA: TGTGCCAGCAGCCAAGAACTGGCAGCGCGAAACAATGAGCAGTTCTTC
CDR3: CASSQELAARNNEQFF

J: TRBJ2-7
size: .
D: .
V: TRBV4-3
DNA: TGCGCCAGCAGCCAAGATCAGGGGACGTGGTACGAGCAGTACTTC
CDR3: CASSQDQGTWYEQYF

J: TRBJ2-5
size: few
D: .
V: TRBV19
DNA: TGTGCCAGTAGCGCAGAGGGAGAGCAAGAGACCCAGTACTTC
CDR3: CASSAEGEQETQYF

J: TRBJ2-1
size: .
D: .
V: TRBV5-8
DNA: TGTGCCAGCAGGGGCCCCGGCCCTAATGAGCAGTTCTTC
CDR3: CASRGPGPNEQFF